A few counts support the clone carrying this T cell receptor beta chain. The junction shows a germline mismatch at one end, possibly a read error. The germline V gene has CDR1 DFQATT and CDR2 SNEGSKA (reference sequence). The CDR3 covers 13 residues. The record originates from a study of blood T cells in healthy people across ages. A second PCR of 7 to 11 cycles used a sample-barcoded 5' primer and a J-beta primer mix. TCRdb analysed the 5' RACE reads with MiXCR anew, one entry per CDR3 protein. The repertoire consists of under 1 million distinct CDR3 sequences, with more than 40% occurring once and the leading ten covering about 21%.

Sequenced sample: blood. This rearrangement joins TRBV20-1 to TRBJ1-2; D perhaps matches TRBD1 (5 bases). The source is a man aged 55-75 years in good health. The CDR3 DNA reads TGCAGTGCCAGAGACAGCGACTCCTATGGCTACACCTTC. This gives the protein CSARDSDSYGYTF.